The present entry profiles one TCR beta chain with its context. The authors' processing: Scientists estimated how many nucleated cells there were by amplifying reference gene primers. Measured with immunoSEQ multiplex PCR; TCRdb has only the in-frame clones, and not every one. V, J and clone size reflect that table, while D and trimming were determined from the DNA. The data contain under 300,000 clones, roughly 84% of them singletons. This CDR3 region has 18 residues. V was trimmed by 6 bases and J by 2 bases, leaving 24 bases between them. CDR1 LNHDA and CDR2 SQIVND come from the germline V gene (reference sequence). This specimen comes from a study of blood T cell repertoires in COVID-19. Study information: Donors in the United States, Italy and Spain gave samples during acute or convalescent COVID-19. The analysed material was cDNA or gDNA that came from T cells, B-cell-depleted T cells, or PBMCs.

The rearrangement joins TRBV19 to TRBJ2-3, with D perhaps TRBD2 (6 bases). The specimen was peripheral blood. This receptor was taken from a woman in her forties who had recovered from COVID-19. In DNA form, the CDR3 reads TGTGCCAGTAGGCCCCGCTTTTATCCATCGGGGGACACAGATACGCAGTATTTT. Protein: CASRPRFYPSGDTDTQYF.